This TCR beta chain emerged from a study of T-cell memory formation after mild COVID-19. On this clonotype: Its antigen is still unknown.

Employing constant-segment primers, 5'RACE generated TCR alpha and TCR beta cDNA libraries bearing sample barcodes and UMIs. TCRdb reanalysed the 5' RACE reads using MiXCR and keeps one entry per CDR3 protein. The top ten hold about a fifth of the sample, which has 250,000 to 300,000 distinct CDR3 sequences, 15% to 20% seen once. The CDR3 is made up of 13 amino acids. V lost 7 bases and J lost 3, with 12 bases in between. Germline V gene lookup returns CDR1 SGHTA and CDR2 FQGNSA. Overall study results and limits: CD4+ contracting clones lay mainly in CM and EM, CD8+ ones in EMRA.

The receptor was derived from a man between 18 and 35 years old who had mild COVID-19 (a few samples of this study predate the infection). Cell type and time point are not known. Sample: PBMCs or a T cell subset sorted from them (not recorded which). The rearrangement uses TRBV7-2 and TRBJ1-2; D might be TRBD1 (6 bases). In DNA, the CDR3 is TGTGCCAGCACCCAGGACAGCTACTATGGCTACACCTTC. Amino acid sequence: CASTQDSYYGYTF.